Given below is one TCR beta chain in context. In germline, CDR1 is DFQATT, CDR2 SNEGSKA (reference sequence). The CDR3 totals 13 residues. Trimming at V came to 6 bases and at J to 4 bases, leaving 6 bases not matched to a gene. The library targeted TCRbeta and was prepared with unique molecular identifiers. One entry per CDR3 protein, called by TCRdb with MiXCR from the PCR reads. The sample yields some 350,000 distinct CDR3 sequences, approximately 10% seen once. This sample is drawn from a study of T-cell reconstitution after alpha-beta-depleted transplantation in children. The clonotype originates from a human donor who donated a stem cell graft to a child with acute lymphoblastic leukemia. The chain employs TRBV20-1 and TRBJ2-1, with 7 positions matching TRBD2. The sequencing here drew on PBMCs from the stem cell graft donor, taken from the stem cell graft. The CDR3 region has the DNA TGCAGTGCGGGCGGGAGACGGTACAATGAGCAGTTCTTC. It specifies CSAGGRRYNEQFF.